The text below deals with one T cell receptor (beta chain). The antigen remains unidentified. These data belong to a study of OX40 agonist ivuxolimab in advanced cancers. Study-level information: Patients were dosed with the agonistic anti-OX40 (CD134) antibody ivuxolimab. Study results and caveats: Clonal expansion was seen in CD4+ and CD8+ blood T cells by week 6 at 0.1 to 3.0 mg/kg.

This CDR3 contains 15 residues. CDR1 is LNHNV, CDR2 YYDKDF, per germline (reference sequence). V was trimmed by 4 bases and J by 2 bases, leaving 12 bases between them. The study sampled blood at baseline, cycle 4 day 1, and cycle 7 day 1. Assay used: immunoSEQ multiplex PCR; TCRdb lists only in-frame clones, some missing. The sample includes about 70,000 clones, 80% to 90% of them seen just once. This TCR derives from an adult with an advanced solid tumor such as melanoma, head and neck, liver or kidney cancer. The source was CD4+ or CD8+ T cells sorted from blood, collected in a trial of the OX40 agonist ivuxolimab. The chain combines TRBV15 with TRBJ2-4, with D perhaps given as TRBD1 or TRBD2 (5 bases each). For the CDR3, the DNA is TGTGCCACCAGCAACGGGGACCTGACCAAAAACATTCAGTACTTC. Its protein product is CATSNGDLTKNIQYF.